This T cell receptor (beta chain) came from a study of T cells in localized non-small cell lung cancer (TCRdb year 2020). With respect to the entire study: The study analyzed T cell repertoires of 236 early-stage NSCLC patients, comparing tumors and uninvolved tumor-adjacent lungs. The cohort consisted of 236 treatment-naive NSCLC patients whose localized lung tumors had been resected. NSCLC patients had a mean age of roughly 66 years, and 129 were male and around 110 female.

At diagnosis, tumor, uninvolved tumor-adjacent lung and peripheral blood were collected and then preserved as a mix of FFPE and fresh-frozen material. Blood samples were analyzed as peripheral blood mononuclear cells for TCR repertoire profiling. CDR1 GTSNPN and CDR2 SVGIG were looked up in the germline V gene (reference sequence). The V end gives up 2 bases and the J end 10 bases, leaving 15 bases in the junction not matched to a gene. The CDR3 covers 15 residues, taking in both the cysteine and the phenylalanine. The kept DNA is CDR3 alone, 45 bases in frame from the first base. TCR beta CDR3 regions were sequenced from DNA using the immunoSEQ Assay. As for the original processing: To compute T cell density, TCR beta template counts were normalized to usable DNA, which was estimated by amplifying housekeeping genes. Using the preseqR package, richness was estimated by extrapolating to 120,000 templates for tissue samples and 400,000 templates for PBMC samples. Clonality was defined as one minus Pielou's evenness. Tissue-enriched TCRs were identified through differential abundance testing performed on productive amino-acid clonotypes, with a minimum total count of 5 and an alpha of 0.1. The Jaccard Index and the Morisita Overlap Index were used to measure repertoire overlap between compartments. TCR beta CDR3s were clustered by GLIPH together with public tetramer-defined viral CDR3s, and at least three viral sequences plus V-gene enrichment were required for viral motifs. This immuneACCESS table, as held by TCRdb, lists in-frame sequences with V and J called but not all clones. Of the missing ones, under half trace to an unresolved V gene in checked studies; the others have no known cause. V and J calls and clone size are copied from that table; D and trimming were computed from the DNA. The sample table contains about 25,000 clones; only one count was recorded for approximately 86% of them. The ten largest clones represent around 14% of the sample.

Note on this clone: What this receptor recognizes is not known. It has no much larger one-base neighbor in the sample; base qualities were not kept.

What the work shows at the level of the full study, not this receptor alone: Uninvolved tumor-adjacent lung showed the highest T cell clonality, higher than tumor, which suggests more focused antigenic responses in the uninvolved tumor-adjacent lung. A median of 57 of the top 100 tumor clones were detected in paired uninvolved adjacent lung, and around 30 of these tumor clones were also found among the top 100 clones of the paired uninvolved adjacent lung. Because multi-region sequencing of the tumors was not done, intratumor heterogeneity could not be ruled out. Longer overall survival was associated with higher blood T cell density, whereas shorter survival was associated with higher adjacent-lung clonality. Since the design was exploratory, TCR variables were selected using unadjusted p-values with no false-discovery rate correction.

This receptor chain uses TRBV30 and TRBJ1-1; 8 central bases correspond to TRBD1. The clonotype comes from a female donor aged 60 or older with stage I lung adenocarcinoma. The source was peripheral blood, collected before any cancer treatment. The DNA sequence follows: TGTGCCTGGAGTAGTAGGACAGGGAGTCTGTCGGGAGCTTTCTTT. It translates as CAWSSRTGSLSGAFF.